A selection of T cell receptor beta chains follows, all from one sample in a study of response to subunit inactivated influenza vaccine. One entry per CDR3 protein results from TCRdb running MiXCR on the RT-PCR reads. The sample yields around 790,000 distinct CDR3 sequences, less than 25% seen once. Specimen: PBMCs from blood, collected less than 6 days after vaccination. These receptors all stem from a man aged 45-65 years who received an inactivated influenza vaccine. CDR3s include the opening cysteine and the closing phenylalanine or tryptophan. The D gene is left open where the match is weak. Clone size is stated in some rows and not others, as once, few, many or a class when expanded.

>TRBV7-2|TRBJ1-1|-|-|14
TGTGCCAGCAGACAAGTGGCGGACGGCACTGAAGCTTTCTTT
CASRQVADGTEAFF
>TRBV20-1|TRBJ2-5|-|TRBD2|20
TGCAGTGCTAGAATCGTCCCAGGGAGGTTCCGGCGGGAGGAGGGGGAGACCCAGTACTTC
CSARIVPGRFRREEGETQYF
>TRBV21-1|TRBJ2-5|few|-|15
TGTGCCAGCAGCCCCGGAGGGGGGCGGCAAGAGACCCAGTACTTC
CASSPGGGRQETQYF
>TRBV20-1|TRBJ2-7|-|-|14
TGCAGTGCTCCGCATATAGGGGGTCGCGACGAGCAGTACTTC
CSAPHIGGRDEQYF
>TRBV20-1|TRBJ2-7|-|-|14
TGCAGTGCTAGAGATCCGGGGAGAGTCTTGGAGCAGTACTTC
CSARDPGRVLEQYF
>TRBV6-1|TRBJ2-7|few|-|15
TGTGCCAGCAGACCCGGACAGTTTAGCTCCTACGAGCAGTACTTC
CASRPGQFSSYEQYF
>TRBV12-3/TRBV12-4|TRBJ2-5|many|-|14
TGTGCCAGCACCCCGGGGGCAGGGCGAGAGACCCAGTACTTC
CASTPGAGRETQYF
>TRBV15|TRBJ2-1|-|-|11
TGTGCCACCAGCAGCCAGAAGGAGCAGTTCTTC
CATSSQKEQFF
>TRBV29-1|TRBJ2-3|few|TRBD2|15
TGCAGCGCAGGACTAGCGGGAGAGGGGCCAGATACGCAGTATTTT
CSAGLAGEGPDTQYF
>TRBV9|TRBJ2-2|-|-|16
TGTGCCAGCAGCGATCTGCGGCAGGCGAACACCGGGGAGCTGTTTTTT
CASSDLRQANTGELFF
>TRBV7-9|TRBJ2-1|many|-|16
TGTGCCAGCAGAGCAAATATGGGGGGGCGGAGGGATGAGCAGTTCTTC
CASRANMGGRRDEQFF
>TRBV20-1|TRBJ2-6|few|TRBD1|16
TGCAGTGCGGCAACAGGGGGTCCAGCAGGGGCCAACGTCCTGACTTTC
CSAATGGPAGANVLTF
>TRBV27|TRBJ1-5|-|TRBD1|16
TGTGCCAGCAGTCCGACCGCCGGGACAGGGAATCAGCCCCAGCATTTT
CASSPTAGTGNQPQHF
>TRBV20-1|TRBJ2-5|few|-|15
TGCAGTGCTACTCCCCAATCCGGGACACAAGAGACCCAGTACTTC
CSATPQSGTQETQYF
>TRBV14|TRBJ2-5|few|TRBD1|15
TGTGCCAGCAGCCAAGGGCCAGGGGGCAAGGAGACCCAGTACTTC
CASSQGPGGKETQYF
>TRBV28|TRBJ2-7|few|-|15
TGTGCCAGCAGTTTGTGGGGGGTGAGCTCCTACGAGCAGTACTTC
CASSLWGVSSYEQYF
>TRBV12-3/TRBV12-4|TRBJ1-2|-|-|11
TGTGCCAGCAGTATACGACAGGGCTACACCTTC
CASSIRQGYTF
>TRBV9|TRBJ2-7|few|-|15
TGTGCCAGCAGCGTAGCCCCGGGGGCCCCCTACGAGCAGTACTTC
CASSVAPGAPYEQYF
>TRBV25-1|TRBJ2-1|-|TRBD2|16
TGTGCCAGCAGTGATTTTGGACTAGCGGGAGGGGGGGAGCAGTTCTTC
CASSDFGLAGGGEQFF
>TRBV6-5|TRBJ2-3|-|TRBD2|16
TGTGCCAGCAGTTATTCGGGACTAGCGTTCACAGATACGCAGTATTTT
CASSYSGLAFTDTQYF
>TRBV12-3/TRBV12-4|TRBJ1-2|-|-|14
TGTGCCAGCAGTCTAGACCGGAGGGGCTATGGCTACACCTTC
CASSLDRRGYGYTF
>TRBV29-1|TRBJ2-1|few|-|14
TGCAGCGTTGTTCTGGACAGTACCTACAATGAGCAGTTCTTC
CSVVLDSTYNEQFF
>TRBV20-1|TRBJ1-2|many|-|10
TGCAGTGCTTTCCGACAGGGCTACACCTTC
CSAFRQGYTF
>TRBV21-1|TRBJ2-5|-|-|14
TGTGCCAGCAAGGGGGGGCGGACCATAGAGACCCAGTACTTC
CASKGGRTIETQYF
>TRBV5-1|TRBJ2-2|-|-|17
TGCGCCAGCAGCTTGTTGTTATCGGGGGGCGACACCGGGGAGCTGTTTTTT
CASSLLLSGGDTGELFF
>TRBV7-2|TRBJ1-1|few|-|17
TGTGCCAGCAGCTTAAACCCCATTGGCAGGGAGAACACTGAAGCTTTCTTT
CASSLNPIGRENTEAFF
>TRBV20-1|TRBJ2-3|few|TRBD2|17
TGCAGTGCTAGCGGGGGGGGTTTTGCTTCTAGCACAGATACGCAGTATTTT
CSASGGGFASSTDTQYF
>TRBV20-1|TRBJ2-3|-|-|14
TGCAGTGCTATGGGGGTCCGTCGCACAGATACGCAGTATTTT
CSAMGVRRTDTQYF
>TRBV27|TRBJ2-1|-|TRBD2|15
TGTGCCAGCAGTCCGGGAACTAGCGGGACCAATGAGCAGTTCTTC
CASSPGTSGTNEQFF
>TRBV5-5|TRBJ2-5|few|-|23
TGTGCCAGCAGCTTGTTCGCCCGCGGCAGGGGCGGGCGGGAGAGCTTTCACCAAGAGACCCAGTACTTC
CASSLFARGRGGRESFHQETQYF
>TRBV28|TRBJ2-7|-|-|14
TGTGCCAGCAGTACCCCACGCGCCTCCTACGAGCAGTACTTC
CASSTPRASYEQYF
>TRBV4-1|TRBJ1-1|few|-|11
TGCGCCAGCAGCAAAGGGACTGAAGCTTTCTTT
CASSKGTEAFF
>TRBV7-9|TRBJ1-1|many|TRBD1|13
TGTGCCAGCAGTTCACAGGGGGACACTGAAGCTTTCTTT
CASSSQGDTEAFF
>TRBV12-3/TRBV12-4|TRBJ2-1|many|TRBD1|16
TGTGCCAGCAGTTTAGCGGGACAGGGAGGAATCAATGAGCAGTTCTTC
CASSLAGQGGINEQFF
>TRBV28|TRBJ2-7|-|-|13
TGTGCCAGCAGGGACTTCCCCGCCTACGAGCAGTACTTC
CASRDFPAYEQYF
>TRBV29-1|TRBJ2-5|-|-|14
TGCAGCGTTGACTTCCAGGGCGAGCAAGAGACCCAGTACTTC
CSVDFQGEQETQYF
>TRBV27|TRBJ2-7|-|-|16
TGTGCCAGCTCACCCGTCGTGGGACAATACTTCTACGAGCAGTACTTC
CASSPVVGQYFYEQYF
>TRBV29-1|TRBJ2-5|-|-|10
TGCAGCGTTGTTGCCGTGACCCAGTACTTC
CSVVAVTQYF
>TRBV29-1|TRBJ2-7|few|-|12
TGCAGCGTCCCGGGTCCCTCCTACGAGCAGTACTTC
CSVPGPSYEQYF
>TRBV10-3|TRBJ2-3|-|-|12
TGTGCCACGGTCGGGGGCACAGATACGCAGTATTTT
CATVGGTDTQYF
>TRBV5-1|TRBJ2-2|-|TRBD1|15
TGCGCCAGCAGCTTGGTACAGGGGATGACCGGGGAGCTGTTTTTT
CASSLVQGMTGELFF
>TRBV5-1|TRBJ2-3|-|TRBD2|15
TGCGCCAGCAGCAGGCTAGCGGCAGGCACAGATACGCAGTATTTT
CASSRLAAGTDTQYF
>TRBV12-3/TRBV12-4|TRBJ1-2|-|-|15
TGTGCCAGCAGTGAGTTCAGGAAAGCTCACTATGGCTACACCTTC
CASSEFRKAHYGYTF
>TRBV5-5|TRBJ2-1|many|TRBD2|14
TGTGCCAGCAGCTGGACTAGCTCCTACAATGAGCAGTTCTTC
CASSWTSSYNEQFF
>TRBV7-8|TRBJ2-5|few|-|16
TGTGCCAGCAGCAACCTCATTAAGGGGTACCAAGAGACCCAGTACTTC
CASSNLIKGYQETQYF
>TRBV6-2/TRBV6-3|TRBJ2-1|-|-|13
TGTGCCAGCGGCCCCACCGCCTACAATGAGCAGTTCTTC
CASGPTAYNEQFF
>TRBV9|TRBJ1-1|-|TRBD1|14
TGTGCCAGCACCAGGGGGGGAGGTGACACTGAAGCTTTCTTT
CASTRGGGDTEAFF
>TRBV20-1|TRBJ2-7|-|TRBD1|13
TGCAGTGTCATGGACAGGATCGGCCACGAGCAGTACTTC
CSVMDRIGHEQYF
>TRBV11-1|TRBJ2-5|-|-|14
TGTGCCAGCAGCTTTTGGGACCCCTCGGAGACCCAGTACTTC
CASSFWDPSETQYF
>TRBV11-1|TRBJ2-1|-|TRBD2|18
TGTGCCAGCAGCCCAGCCGAAGGACTAGCGGACTCCTACAATGAGCAGTTCTTC
CASSPAEGLADSYNEQFF
>TRBV20-1|TRBJ2-1|-|-|11
TGCAGTGCTAGAGATCGACTAGATCAGTTCTTC
CSARDRLDQFF
>TRBV3-1|TRBJ2-5|few|TRBD2|13
TGTGCCAGCAGCGGACTAGCTGGTGAGACCCAGTACTTC
CASSGLAGETQYF
>TRBV7-2|TRBJ2-3|few|-|15
TGTGCCAGCACCTCCGGGACCCTTAGGGCAGATACGCAGTATTTT
CASTSGTLRADTQYF
>TRBV10-3|TRBJ2-1|-|-|16
TGTGCCATCAGTGAAACATCTAGCAGCTACTACAATGAGCAGTTCTTC
CAISETSSSYYNEQFF
>TRBV11-2|TRBJ2-1|-|TRBD2|20
TGTGCCAGCAGCTCCGCCCCATATAGCGGGAGGAGGCGACCCTACAATGAGCAGTTCTTC
CASSSAPYSGRRRPYNEQFF
>TRBV20-1|TRBJ2-2|few|TRBD1|13
TGCAGTGCTTTGGACAGGGAGGTCGGGGAGCTGTTTTTT
CSALDREVGELFF
>TRBV7-9|TRBJ1-4|few|-|15
TGTGCCAGCAGCTTAGCAGGGTCCACAAATGAAAAACTGTTTTTT
CASSLAGSTNEKLFF
>TRBV14|TRBJ2-1|-|TRBD1|17
TGTGCCAGCAGCCTATTGAGGGGGCAGGGGACCTACAATGAGCAGTTCTTC
CASSLLRGQGTYNEQFF
>TRBV7-6|TRBJ2-1|few|TRBD2|18
TGTGCCAGCAGCTTAGTGAGTCTAGCGGCGGACGTGGGGAATGAGCAGTTCTTC
CASSLVSLAADVGNEQFF